The rows below give T cell receptor beta chains drawn from one sample of a study of immune evolution from preneoplasia to lung adenocarcinoma. The assay was immunoSEQ multiplex PCR, and TCRdb's table has in-frame clones only and misses some. The sample records some 9,900 clones, about 80% being singletons. Sequenced input: FFPE minimally invasive lung adenocarcinoma tissue. All receptors derive from a person aged 70 to 85 with lung adenocarcinoma. Each CDR3 is given with its conserved first and last residue. Each record gives: J gene, V gene, CDR3 protein.

j_call: TRBJ2-7
v_call: TRBV2
cdr3_aa: CASSDPYEQYF

j_call: TRBJ1-4
v_call: TRBV15
cdr3_aa: CATSREIRATNEKLFF

j_call: TRBJ1-1
v_call: TRBV30
cdr3_aa: CAWSVQVEAFF

j_call: TRBJ2-2
v_call: TRBV28
cdr3_aa: CASSVASGGAGELFF

j_call: TRBJ1-1
v_call: TRBV5-1
cdr3_aa: CASSWGTGTYMNTEAFF

j_call: TRBJ1-6
v_call: TRBV30
cdr3_aa: CAWSSPQGGSYNSPLHF

j_call: TRBJ2-7
v_call: TRBV7-2
cdr3_aa: CASSPWTSYEQYF

j_call: TRBJ1-2
v_call: TRBV28
cdr3_aa: CASSLLGTDYGYTF

j_call: TRBJ2-4
v_call: TRBV11-2
cdr3_aa: CASSPRFQNIQYF

j_call: TRBJ2-3
v_call: TRBV11-2
cdr3_aa: CASSLAMGPQYF

j_call: TRBJ1-6
v_call: TRBV15
cdr3_aa: CATSRAINSPLHF

j_call: TRBJ2-7
v_call: TRBV29-1
cdr3_aa: CSVEDQGREQYF

j_call: TRBJ1-4
v_call: TRBV7-2
cdr3_aa: CASSSRRRDEKLFF

j_call: TRBJ2-3
v_call: TRBV18
cdr3_aa: CASSPVAGDGPDTQYF

j_call: TRBJ2-6
v_call: TRBV7-3
cdr3_aa: CASSPGGANVLTF